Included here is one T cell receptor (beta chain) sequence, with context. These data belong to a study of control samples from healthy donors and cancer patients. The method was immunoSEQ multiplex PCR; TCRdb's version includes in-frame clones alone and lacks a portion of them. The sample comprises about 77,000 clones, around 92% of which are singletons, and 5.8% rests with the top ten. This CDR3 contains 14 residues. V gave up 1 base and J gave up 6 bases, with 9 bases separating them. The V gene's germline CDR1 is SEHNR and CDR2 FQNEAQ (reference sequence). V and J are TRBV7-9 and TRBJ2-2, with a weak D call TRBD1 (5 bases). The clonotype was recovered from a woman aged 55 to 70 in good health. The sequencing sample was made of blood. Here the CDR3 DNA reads TGTGCCAGCAGCTTAGTTGGGGCGTCCGGGGAGCTGTTTTTT. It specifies CASSLVGASGELFF.